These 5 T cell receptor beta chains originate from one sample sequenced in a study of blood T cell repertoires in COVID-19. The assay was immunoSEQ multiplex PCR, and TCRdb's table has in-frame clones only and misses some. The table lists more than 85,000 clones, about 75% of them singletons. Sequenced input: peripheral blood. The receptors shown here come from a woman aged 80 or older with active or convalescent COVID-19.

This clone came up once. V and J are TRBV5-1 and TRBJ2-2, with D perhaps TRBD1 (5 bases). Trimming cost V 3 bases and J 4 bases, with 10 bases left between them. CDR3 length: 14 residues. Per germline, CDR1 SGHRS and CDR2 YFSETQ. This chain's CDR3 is CASSSLGATGELFF. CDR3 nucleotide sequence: TGCGCCAGCAGCTCATTAGGGGCCACCGGGGAGCTGTTTTTT.

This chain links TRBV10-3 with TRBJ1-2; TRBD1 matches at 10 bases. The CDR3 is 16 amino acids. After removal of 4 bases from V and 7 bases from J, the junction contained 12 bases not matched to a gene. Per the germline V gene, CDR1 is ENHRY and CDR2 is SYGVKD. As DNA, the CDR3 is TGTGCCATCAGTGGAATTCCGACAGGGGGCCAGGGTGGCTACACCTTC. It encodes CAISGIPTGGQGGYTF.

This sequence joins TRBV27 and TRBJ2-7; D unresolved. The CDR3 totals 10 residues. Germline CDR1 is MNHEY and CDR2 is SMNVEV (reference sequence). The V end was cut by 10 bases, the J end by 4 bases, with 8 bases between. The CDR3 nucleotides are TGTGCCATCCAGTTATACGAGCAGTACTTC. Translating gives CAIQLYEQYF.

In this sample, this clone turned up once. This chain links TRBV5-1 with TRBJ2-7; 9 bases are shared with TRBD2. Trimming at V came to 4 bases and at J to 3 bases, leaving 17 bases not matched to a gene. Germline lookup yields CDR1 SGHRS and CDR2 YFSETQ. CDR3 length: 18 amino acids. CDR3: CASSNQALISGSVYEQYF. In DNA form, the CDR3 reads TGCGCCAGCAGCAACCAAGCCCTTATTAGCGGGAGTGTCTACGAGCAGTACTTC. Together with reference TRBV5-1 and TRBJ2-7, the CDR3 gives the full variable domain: KAGVTQTPRYLIKTRGQQVTLSCSPISGHRSVSWYQQTPGQGLQFLFEYFSETQRNKGNFPGRFSGRQFSNSRSEMNVSTLELGDSALYLCASSNQALISGSVYEQYFGPGTRLTVT.

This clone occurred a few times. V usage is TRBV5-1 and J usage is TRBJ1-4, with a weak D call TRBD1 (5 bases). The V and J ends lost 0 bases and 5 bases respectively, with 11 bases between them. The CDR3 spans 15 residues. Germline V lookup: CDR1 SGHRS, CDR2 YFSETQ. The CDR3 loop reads CASSLVGAANEKLFF. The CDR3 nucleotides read TGCGCCAGCAGCTTGGTAGGGGCAGCAAATGAAAAACTGTTTTTT.